The 14 T cell receptor beta chains in this list originate from one sample, sequenced in a study of early stage breast cancer tumors (dated by TCRdb to about 2017). Receptor amplification or capture employed the immunoSEQ multiplex PCR assay. TCRdb's version of the immuneACCESS table is confined to in-frame rearrangements and falls short of the full clone set. An unresolved V gene accounts for under half of the shortfall where checked; the remainder is of unknown origin. This sample holds about 5,000 clones; 70% were observed only once. The biggest ten clones account for roughly 15% of the sample. The sample comprised normal breast tissue next to the tumor. These receptors were collected from a person in their sixties or seventies with breast cancer.

V is TRBV7-6 and J is TRBJ2-2, with TRBD1 identical over 7 bases. This CDR3 is built from 15 residues. V lost 1 base, J lost 1 base, and 0 bases stayed unmatched. Per germline, CDR1 SGHVS and CDR2 FNYEAQ. CDR3 nucleotide sequence: TGTGCCAGCAGCTTAGGGGACAGGAACACCGGGGAGCTGTTTTTT. It translates to CASSLGDRNTGELFF.

This clone came up a few times. This chain connects TRBV4-1 to TRBJ2-1; unclear D gene. The germline gives CDR1 MGHRA, CDR2 YSYEKL. The CDR3 has 16 residues. The ends were cut back, 1 base at V and 0 bases at J, with 10 bases in the middle. The CDR3 here is CASSQVDLISYNEQFF. The CDR3 nucleotides read TGCGCCAGCAGCCAAGTGGATCTGATCTCCTACAATGAGCAGTTCTTC.

The V call is TRBV7-2, the J call TRBJ1-5, with TRBD1 identical over 8 bases. Germline lookup yields CDR1 SGHTA and CDR2 FQGNSA. The CDR3 contains 13 residues. The junction had 2 bases not matched to a gene; V was cut back by 5 bases and J by 5 bases. CDR3 DNA sequence: TGTGCCAGCAGCCAGGGGGCCGATCAGCCCCAGCATTTT. This codes for CASSQGADQPQHF.

This sequence joins TRBV2 and TRBJ2-3, with unresolved D. In germline, CDR1 is SNHLY, CDR2 FYNNEI. The CDR3 loop spans 11 amino acids. V lost 6 bases and J 9 bases, leaving 10 bases between the germline ends. The CDR3 is CASRTIGTQYF. Here the CDR3 DNA reads TGTGCCAGCAGAACAATAGGCACGCAGTATTTT.

The V gene is TRBV19, the J gene TRBJ1-4; D remains unclear. This CDR3 region has 13 residues. Germline CDR1 is LNHDA and CDR2 is SQIVND (reference sequence). V was clipped by 5 bases and J by 4 bases, with 8 bases between them. The CDR3 sequence: CASSHYLNEKLFF. CDR3 nucleotides: TGTGCCAGTAGTCACTACCTTAATGAAAAACTGTTTTTT.

The gene calls are TRBV19 and TRBJ2-1; 9 nucleotides line up with TRBD1. With 0 bases clipped from V and 12 bases from J, the junction kept 18 bases outside the gene matches. Germline CDR1 reads LNHDA; CDR2 reads SQIVND (reference sequence). The CDR3 has 18 amino acids. CDR3 in amino acids: CASSIDSSGTGGFKGQFF. In DNA form, the CDR3 reads TGTGCCAGTAGTATAGACTCTTCCGGAACAGGGGGCTTTAAAGGGCAGTTCTTC.

This clone turned up a few times. The J gene is TRBJ2-7, the V gene TRBV2, with D hard to call. This CDR3 has 12 residues. The V and J ends lost 3 bases and 5 bases respectively, with 8 bases between them. Germline CDR1 is SNHLY and CDR2 is FYNNEI. In DNA, the CDR3 is TGTGCCAGCAGTGATGTATTACACGAGCAGTACTTC. Residues: CASSDVLHEQYF.

The chain uses TRBV5-1 and TRBJ2-2; D might be TRBD2 (5 bases). This CDR3 has 14 residues. Germline V CDR1 and CDR2: SGHRS, YFSETQ. Trimming removed 3 bases from V and 3 bases from J, with 9 bases in between. The CDR3 region is CASSSRTDTGELFF. The CDR3 nucleotides read TGCGCCAGCAGCTCCAGGACTGACACCGGGGAGCTGTTTTTT.

The CDR3 spells CASSRGSESNYGYTF. CDR3 bases: TGCGCCAGCAGCAGGGGCTCAGAATCTAACTATGGCTACACCTTC. This chain connects TRBV5-1 to TRBJ1-2; possibly TRBD1 for D (5 bases). This CDR3 comprises 15 residues. CDR1 and CDR2 from the germline V gene are SGHRS and YFSETQ. V lost 4 bases, J lost 0 bases, and 13 bases lay in between.

This clone was detected a few times. The V call is TRBV7-8, the J call TRBJ1-5; 8 bases fit TRBD1. The CDR3 has 14 amino acids. V trimming: 5 bases; J trimming: 2 bases; junction bases outside the gene matches: 2. CDR1 SGHVS and CDR2 FQNEAQ come from the germline V gene. CDR3 sequence reads: CASSPGQGNQPQHF. The CDR3 region has the DNA TGTGCCAGCAGCCCGGGACAGGGCAATCAGCCCCAGCATTTT.

The chain is built from TRBV14 and TRBJ1-1; D is undetermined. Trimming pared 0 bases from V and 4 bases from J, leaving 6 bases between. CDR3 size: 13 residues. CDR1 and CDR2 (germline): SGHDN, FVKESK. This CDR3 reads CASSQDLVTEAFF. In DNA form, the CDR3 reads TGTGCCAGCAGCCAAGATCTAGTCACTGAAGCTTTCTTT.

The chain employs TRBV6-1 and TRBJ1-5; D not certain. V gave up 4 bases and J gave up 1 base, with 11 bases separating them. CDR3 length: 15 residues. Per germline, CDR1 MNHNS and CDR2 SASEGT. The CDR3 loop is CASSVWEGSNQPQHF. The CDR3 coding sequence is TGTGCCAGCAGTGTTTGGGAAGGGAGCAATCAGCCCCAGCATTTT.

This clone is a singleton in its sample. The genes are TRBV5-1 and TRBJ2-5, with D perhaps given as TRBD1 or TRBD2 (6 bases each). CDR3 length: 15 amino acids. V lost 4 bases and J 0 bases, leaving 13 bases between the germline ends. Germline V gene sequence: CDR1 SGHRS, CDR2 YFSETQ. The CDR3, as DNA: TGCGCCAGCAGCCTGGGGGGCAGCGACCAAGAGACCCAGTACTTC. The encoded protein is CASSLGGSDQETQYF.

This chain uses TRBV14 with TRBJ2-3; 13 nucleotides align to TRBD2. This CDR3 region has 16 residues. CDR1 is SGHDN, CDR2 FVKESK, per germline. Trimming cost V 4 bases and J 5 bases; bases outside gene matches: 6. The CDR3 region is CASSLLRTSGRDTQYF. The CDR3 DNA reads TGTGCCAGCAGCCTCCTCCGGACTAGCGGGAGAGATACGCAGTATTTT.